Following are 20 T cell receptor beta chains from one sample sequenced in a study of T cell responses to AZD1222 COVID-19 vaccine. Method: immunoSEQ multiplex PCR; TCRdb's copy keeps in-frame clones and lacks some. This table has fewer than 65,000 clones, about 89% appearing once. Sample: peripheral blood, taken 28 days after the second AZD1222 dose. These receptors originate from an adult who received the AZD1222 COVID-19 vaccine.

This chain uses TRBV11-3 with TRBJ2-1; 15 bases line up with TRBD2. The CDR3 has 15 residues. Germline values: CDR1 SGHNT, CDR2 YENEEA. V gave up 4 bases and J gave up 6 bases; unmatched junction bases: 1. The CDR3 loop is CASSSGLAGGNEQFF. The CDR3 bases are TGTGCCAGCAGCTCGGGACTAGCGGGAGGCAATGAGCAGTTCTTC.

The chain combines TRBV15 with TRBJ2-7; no definite D call. The CDR3 runs 14 residues. CDR1 and CDR2 (germline): LNHNV, YYDKDF (reference sequence). The V end was cut by 0 bases, the J end by 4 bases, with 10 bases between. As DNA, the CDR3 is TGTGCCACCAGCAGAGAAAGAGGCCAGTACGAGCAGTACTTC. This codes for CATSRERGQYEQYF.

In its sample, this clone was seen a few times. This sequence joins TRBV30 and TRBJ1-1; a possible D gene is TRBD1 (5 bases). Trimming stripped 3 bases from V and 10 bases from J, with 21 bases between. This CDR3 has 14 amino acids. The germline V gene encodes CDR1 GTSNPN and CDR2 SVGIG (reference sequence). The CDR3 nucleotides are TGTGCCTGGAGCCTAGGGGTTCAGACCCGGTCAGCTTTCTTT. This encodes CAWSLGVQTRSAFF.

The rearrangement links TRBV6-6 to TRBJ1-1, with D possibly TRBD1 on 5 matching bases. This CDR3 comprises 13 residues. In germline, CDR1 is MNHNY, CDR2 SVGAGI (reference sequence). Trimming took 8 bases from V and 1 from J, leaving 11 bases between them. This chain's CDR3 is CASYGTENTEAFF. The CDR3, as DNA: TGTGCCAGCTATGGGACCGAGAACACTGAAGCTTTCTTT.

The chain links TRBV2 to TRBJ1-6; tentative D call: TRBD1 (6 bases). The CDR3 contains 16 residues. V shed 5 bases and J shed 5 bases, with 16 bases lying between them. Germline CDR1 is SNHLY and CDR2 is FYNNEI. The CDR3 region is CASSPQGSENNSPLHF. The CDR3, as DNA: TGTGCCAGCAGTCCACAGGGATCCGAGAATAATTCACCCCTCCACTTT.

This clone has just a few counts. This chain uses TRBV4-2 with TRBJ2-5; 8 bases are shared with TRBD2. The junction had 11 bases not matched to a gene; V was cut back by 4 bases and J by 1 base. The length of the CDR3 is 17 residues. Germline lookup yields CDR1 LGHNA and CDR2 YNFKEQ. CDR3 residues: CASSPTLVTSGQETQYF. CDR3 coding DNA: TGTGCCAGCAGCCCTACCCTCGTTACTAGCGGCCAAGAGACCCAGTACTTC.

This sequence joins TRBV19 and TRBJ1-6, with a possible D match to TRBD1 (5 bases). Germline V gene lookup returns CDR1 LNHDA and CDR2 SQIVND (reference sequence). This CDR3 spans 18 amino acids. Trimming took off 5 bases at V and 1 base at J, with 18 bases between the two ends. The CDR3 protein is CASSRDPQVWSYNSPLHF. In nucleotides, the CDR3 is TGTGCCAGTAGTCGGGACCCACAGGTGTGGTCCTATAATTCACCCCTCCACTTT.

The CDR3 region has the DNA TGCGCCAGCAGCTGGGACAGGGCGAACACCGGGGAGCTGTTTTTT. This translates into CASSWDRANTGELFF. V and J are TRBV5-1 and TRBJ2-2; 9 nucleotides agree with TRBD1. CDR1 is SGHRS and CDR2 is YFSETQ in the germline V gene. The CDR3 runs 15 residues. V lost 3 bases and J lost 0; bases outside the gene matches: 0.

This chain connects TRBV6-5 to TRBJ1-5; a possible D gene is TRBD1 (5 bases). Per germline, CDR1 MNHEY and CDR2 SVGAGI. The CDR3 has 14 residues. V lost 9 bases and J lost 4, with 16 bases in between. The CDR3 loop is CASRTGLWNQPQHF. The CDR3, as DNA: TGTGCCAGTAGAACGGGACTTTGGAATCAGCCCCAGCATTTT.

This sequence joins TRBV30 and TRBJ2-3; 7 bases are a match to TRBD1. Germline CDR1 and CDR2: GTSNPN and SVGIG (reference sequence). The V and J ends lost 2 bases and 1 base, in that order; junction bases with no gene match: 3. The CDR3 contains 14 residues. CDR3 in DNA: TGTGCCTGGAGTCTAGGACAGGGCACAGATACGCAGTATTTT. Encoded protein: CAWSLGQGTDTQYF.

The rearrangement links TRBV4-1 to TRBJ1-2; TRBD1 aligns across 8 bases. The V and J ends lost 0 bases and 4 bases, in that order; junction bases with no gene match: 7. Germline CDR1 is MGHRA and CDR2 is YSYEKL. There are 16 residues in the CDR3. CDR3 nucleotides: TGCGCCAGCAGCCAAGACCGCAACAGGGGGTTCTATGGCTACACCTTC. Amino acids: CASSQDRNRGFYGYTF.

The genes are TRBV12-3 or TRBV12-4 and TRBJ2-1; D gene ambiguous. V was trimmed by 7 bases and J by 13 bases, leaving 14 bases between them. The CDR3 sequence is 11 residues long. The CDR3 DNA is TGTGCCAGCACCAACGTTGGGTTCCAGTTCTTC. It codes for CASTNVGFQFF.

CDR3 nucleotide sequence: TGTGCCAGCAGCTTAGAGCGCGACTATGGCTACACCTTC. Translating gives CASSLERDYGYTF. This chain connects TRBV7-2 to TRBJ1-2; D gene uncertain. Looked up from germline, CDR1 is SGHTA and CDR2 is FQGNSA. Trimming shortened V by 1 base and J by 3 bases, and 6 bases separated the two germline ends. CDR3 length equals 13 residues.

The rearrangement uses TRBV30 and TRBJ1-1; D is possibly TRBD1 (6 bases). Germline V gives CDR1 GTSNPN, CDR2 SVGIG (reference sequence). This CDR3 comprises 13 residues. V was pared by 4 bases and J by 10 bases, with 19 bases between. CDR3 sequence: CAWTRNTGRVAFF. The CDR3 nucleotides read TGTGCCTGGACCCGGAATACAGGGAGAGTAGCTTTCTTT.

The chain is built from TRBV18 and TRBJ2-6; no clear D. V was clipped by 3 bases and J by 4 bases, with 1 base between them. The CDR3 consists of 12 residues. Germline V gene sequence: CDR1 KGHSH, CDR2 LQKENI. The CDR3 is CASSPGANVLTF. The CDR3, as DNA: TGTGCCAGCTCACCGGGGGCCAACGTCCTGACTTTC.

This clone was counted a single time. J is TRBJ1-4 and V is TRBV10-3, with unresolved D. In germline, CDR1 is ENHRY, CDR2 SYGVKD. V shed 3 bases and J shed 8 bases, with 19 bases lying between them. The CDR3 is made up of 16 amino acids. CDR3 amino acids: CAISDPGRALGEKLFF. CDR3 in DNA: TGTGCCATCAGTGACCCCGGTCGGGCATTGGGAGAAAAACTGTTTTTT.

The chain is built from TRBV29-1 and TRBJ2-7; TRBD2 is a possible D gene (5 bases). Per the germline V gene, CDR1 is SQVTM and CDR2 is ANQGSEA. Trimming removed 6 bases at V and 10 bases at J, with 19 bases between. The CDR3 runs to 12 residues. The CDR3 sequence is CSVRLSYGSQYF. CDR3 nucleotides: TGCAGCGTCCGACTATCGTACGGATCACAGTACTTC.

The CDR3 coding sequence is TGTGCCAGCTCAGTTGGGGCCGAAAAACTGTTTTTT. It yields the protein CASSVGAEKLFF. The chain carries TRBV18 and TRBJ1-4, with D possibly TRBD1 on 5 matching bases. Germline values: CDR1 KGHSH, CDR2 LQKENI. This CDR3 region has 12 residues. V lost 5 bases, J lost 8 bases, and 9 bases lay in between.

The gene calls are TRBV6-5 and TRBJ2-3; the match to TRBD2 covers 10 bases. The CDR3 spans 15 residues. Germline V lookup: CDR1 MNHEY, CDR2 SVGAGI. The V and J ends lost 6 bases and 3 bases, in that order; junction bases with no gene match: 6. The CDR3 protein is CASSQPSGRTDTQYF. For the CDR3, the DNA is TGTGCCAGCAGCCAGCCTAGCGGGAGAACAGATACGCAGTATTTT.

The table lists this clone with a count of one. Here the CDR3 DNA reads TGTGCCAGCAGCGGGACTAGCGACGGTGAGCAGTTCTTC. Its translation: CASSGTSDGEQFF. The chain joins TRBV28 to TRBJ2-1; 10 positions agree with TRBD2. The CDR3 loop spans 13 amino acids. Germline trimming cut 6 bases from V and 9 bases from J; bases unmatched to any gene: 5. Germline CDR1 is MDHEN and CDR2 is SYDVKM.